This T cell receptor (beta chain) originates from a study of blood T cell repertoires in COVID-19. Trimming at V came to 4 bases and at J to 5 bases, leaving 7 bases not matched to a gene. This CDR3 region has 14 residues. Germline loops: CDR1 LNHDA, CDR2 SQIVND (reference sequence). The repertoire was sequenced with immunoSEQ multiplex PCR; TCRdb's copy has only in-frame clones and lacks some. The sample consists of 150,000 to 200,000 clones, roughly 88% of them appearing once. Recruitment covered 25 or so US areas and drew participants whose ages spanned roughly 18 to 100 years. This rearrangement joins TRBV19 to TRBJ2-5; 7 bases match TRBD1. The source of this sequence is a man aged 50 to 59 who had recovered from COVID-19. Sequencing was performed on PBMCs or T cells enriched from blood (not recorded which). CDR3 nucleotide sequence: TGTGCCAGTAGTAAACAGGGGCTGGGGGAGACCCAGTACTTC. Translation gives CASSKQGLGETQYF.